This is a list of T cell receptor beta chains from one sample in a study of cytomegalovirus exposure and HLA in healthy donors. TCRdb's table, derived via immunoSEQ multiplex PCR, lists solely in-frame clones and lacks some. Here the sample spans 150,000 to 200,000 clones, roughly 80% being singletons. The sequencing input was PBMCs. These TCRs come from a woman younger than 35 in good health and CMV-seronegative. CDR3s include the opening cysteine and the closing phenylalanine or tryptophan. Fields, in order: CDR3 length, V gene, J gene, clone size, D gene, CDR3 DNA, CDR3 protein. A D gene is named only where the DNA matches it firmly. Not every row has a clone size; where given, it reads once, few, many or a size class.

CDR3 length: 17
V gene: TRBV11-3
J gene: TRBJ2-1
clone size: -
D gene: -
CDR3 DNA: TGTGCCAGCAGCTCTAGACTGGCGGAGGATTCCTACAATGAGCAGTTCTTC
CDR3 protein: CASSSRLAEDSYNEQFF

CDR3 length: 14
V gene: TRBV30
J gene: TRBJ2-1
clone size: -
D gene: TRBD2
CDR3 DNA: TGTGCCTGGAGTTCGGGCGGGAGTTACAATGAGCAGTTCTTC
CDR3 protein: CAWSSGGSYNEQFF

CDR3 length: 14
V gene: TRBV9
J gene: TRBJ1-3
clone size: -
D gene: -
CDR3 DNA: TGTGCCAGCAGCGCTGGCCTCTCTGGAAACACCATATATTTT
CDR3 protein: CASSAGLSGNTIYF

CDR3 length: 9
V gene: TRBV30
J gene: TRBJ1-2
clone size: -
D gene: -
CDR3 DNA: TGTGCCTCGGGCTATGGCTACACCTTC
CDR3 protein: CASGYGYTF

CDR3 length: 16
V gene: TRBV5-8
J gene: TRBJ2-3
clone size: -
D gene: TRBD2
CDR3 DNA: TGTGCCAGCAGCTTGGTCGCTGTAGCGGGGTCAGATACGCAGTATTTT
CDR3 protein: CASSLVAVAGSDTQYF

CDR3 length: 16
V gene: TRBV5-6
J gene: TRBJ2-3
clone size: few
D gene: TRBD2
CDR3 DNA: TGTGCCAGCAGCTTACTAGCGGGAGGGCAGAAAGATACGCAGTATTTT
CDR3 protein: CASSLLAGGQKDTQYF

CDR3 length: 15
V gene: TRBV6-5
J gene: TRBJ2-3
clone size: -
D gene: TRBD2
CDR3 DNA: TGTGCCAGCAGCCGAGGACTAGCGGGTGTAGATACGCAGTATTTT
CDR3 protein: CASSRGLAGVDTQYF

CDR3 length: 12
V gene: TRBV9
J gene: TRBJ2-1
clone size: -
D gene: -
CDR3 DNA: TGTGCCAGCAGCGTAGAAGAGGGCCAGCAGTTCTTC
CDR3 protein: CASSVEEGQQFF

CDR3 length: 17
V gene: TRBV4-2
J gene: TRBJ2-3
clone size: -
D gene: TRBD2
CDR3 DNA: TGTGCCAGCAGCCCGGTTGTGACTAGCGGGGCCACAGATACGCAGTATTTT
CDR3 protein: CASSPVVTSGATDTQYF

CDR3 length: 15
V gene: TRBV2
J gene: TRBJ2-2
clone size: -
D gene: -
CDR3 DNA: TGTGCCAGCAGTGCGGACTTCCTGAACACCGGGGAGCTGTTTTTT
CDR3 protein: CASSADFLNTGELFF

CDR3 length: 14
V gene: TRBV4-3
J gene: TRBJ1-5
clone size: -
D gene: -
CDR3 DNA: TGCGCCAGCAGCCTGAACAGGGTAAGTCAGCCCCAGCATTTT
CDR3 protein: CASSLNRVSQPQHF

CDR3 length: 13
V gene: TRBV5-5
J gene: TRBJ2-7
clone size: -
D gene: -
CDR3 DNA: TGTGCCAGCAGCTTGGAGGACACCTACGAGCAGTACTTC
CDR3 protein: CASSLEDTYEQYF

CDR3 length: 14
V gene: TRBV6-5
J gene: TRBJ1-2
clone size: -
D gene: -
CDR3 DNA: TGTGCCAGCAGCTACACCCGCTCAGGGGATGGCTACACCTTC
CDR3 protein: CASSYTRSGDGYTF

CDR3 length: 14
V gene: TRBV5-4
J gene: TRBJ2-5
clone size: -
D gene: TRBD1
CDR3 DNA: TGTGCCAGCAGCTTAGGAACAGGGGGACAGACCCAGTACTTC
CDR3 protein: CASSLGTGGQTQYF

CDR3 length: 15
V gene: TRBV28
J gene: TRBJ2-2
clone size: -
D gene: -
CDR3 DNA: TGTGCCAGCAGTCCCGGGCCCGGAGGGACCGGGGAGCTGTTTTTT
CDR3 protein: CASSPGPGGTGELFF

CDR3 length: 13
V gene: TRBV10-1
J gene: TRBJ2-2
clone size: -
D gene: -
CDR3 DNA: TGCGCCAGCAGTGAGTTCGGGAACGGGGAGCTGTTTTTT
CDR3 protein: CASSEFGNGELFF

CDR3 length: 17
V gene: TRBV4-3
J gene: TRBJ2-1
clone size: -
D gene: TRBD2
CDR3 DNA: TGCGCCAGCAGCCAAGATAACCGAGCCGAAGCGGGGCATGAGCAGTTCTTC
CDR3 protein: CASSQDNRAEAGHEQFF

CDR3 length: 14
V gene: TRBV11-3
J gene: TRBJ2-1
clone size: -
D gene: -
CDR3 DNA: TGTGCCAGCAGCGCTACAGGGACGTACAATGAGCAGTTCTTC
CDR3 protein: CASSATGTYNEQFF

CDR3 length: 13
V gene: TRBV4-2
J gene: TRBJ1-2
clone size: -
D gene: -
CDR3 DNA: TGTGCCAGCAGCCGGTTGGAGGACTATGGCTACACCTTC
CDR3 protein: CASSRLEDYGYTF

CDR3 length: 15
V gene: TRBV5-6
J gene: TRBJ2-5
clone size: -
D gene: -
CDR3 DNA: TGTGCCAGCAGCTTGCCGGGAACAATTCAAGAGACCCAGTACTTC
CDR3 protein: CASSLPGTIQETQYF

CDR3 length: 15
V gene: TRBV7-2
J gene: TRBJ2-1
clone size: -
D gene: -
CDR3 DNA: TGTGCCAGCAGCTTACCCCCTAGCGCCTACAATGAGCAGTTCTTC
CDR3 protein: CASSLPPSAYNEQFF

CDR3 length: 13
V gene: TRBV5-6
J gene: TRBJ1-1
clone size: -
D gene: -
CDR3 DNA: TGTGCCAGCAGCTTGTATAAGACGGGTGAAGCTTTCTTT
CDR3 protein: CASSLYKTGEAFF

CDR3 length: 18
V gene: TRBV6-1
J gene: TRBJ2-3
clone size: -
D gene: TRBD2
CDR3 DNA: TGTGCCAGCAGTGAATTTAACATTGGGACTAGCGGCACAGATACGCAGTATTTT
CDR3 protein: CASSEFNIGTSGTDTQYF

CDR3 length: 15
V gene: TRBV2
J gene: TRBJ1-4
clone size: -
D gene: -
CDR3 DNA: TGTGCCAGCAGCTCATTCAGGGATACTAATGAAAAACTGTTTTTT
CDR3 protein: CASSSFRDTNEKLFF

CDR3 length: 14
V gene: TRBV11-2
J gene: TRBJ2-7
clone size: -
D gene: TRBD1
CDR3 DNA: TGTGCCAGCAGCTCCTCGACAGGGGGCTACGAGCAGTACTTC
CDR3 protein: CASSSSTGGYEQYF

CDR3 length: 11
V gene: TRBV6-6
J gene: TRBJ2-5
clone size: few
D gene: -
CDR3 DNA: TGTGCCAGCGGAGACAGTCAGACCCAGTACTTC
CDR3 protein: CASGDSQTQYF

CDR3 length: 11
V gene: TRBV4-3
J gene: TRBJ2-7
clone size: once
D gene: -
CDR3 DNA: TGCGCCAGCGGCGGTGTCGACGAGCAGTACTTC
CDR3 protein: CASGGVDEQYF

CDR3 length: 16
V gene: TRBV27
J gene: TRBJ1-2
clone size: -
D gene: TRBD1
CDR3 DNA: TGTGCCAGCAGTGAATGGGGACAGGGGGCGTTCGATGGCTACACCTTC
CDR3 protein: CASSEWGQGAFDGYTF

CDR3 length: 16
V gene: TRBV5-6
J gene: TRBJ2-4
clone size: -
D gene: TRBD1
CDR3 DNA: TGTGCCAGCAGCTCCGACAGGGACCTTACCAAAAACATTCAGTACTTC
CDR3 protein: CASSSDRDLTKNIQYF

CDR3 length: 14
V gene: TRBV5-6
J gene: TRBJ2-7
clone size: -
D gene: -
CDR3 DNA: TGTGCCAGCAGCTTGGCGGCAGGATCCTACGAGCAGTACTTC
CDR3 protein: CASSLAAGSYEQYF

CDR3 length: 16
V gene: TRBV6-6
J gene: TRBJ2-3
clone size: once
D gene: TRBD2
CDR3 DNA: TGTGCCAGCAGTTACTCGGTCGGGGGAGGGACAGATACGCAGTATTTT
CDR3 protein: CASSYSVGGGTDTQYF

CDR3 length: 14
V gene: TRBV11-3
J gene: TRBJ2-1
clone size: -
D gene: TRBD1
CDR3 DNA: TGTGCCAGCAGCTCCCTACAGGGGTCAAATGAGCAGTTCTTC
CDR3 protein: CASSSLQGSNEQFF

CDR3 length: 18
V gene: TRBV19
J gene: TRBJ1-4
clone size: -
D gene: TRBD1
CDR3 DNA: TGTGCCAGTAGTTCAGGACAGGGGGCCAGGGCTTCGAATGAAAAACTGTTTTTT
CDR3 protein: CASSSGQGARASNEKLFF

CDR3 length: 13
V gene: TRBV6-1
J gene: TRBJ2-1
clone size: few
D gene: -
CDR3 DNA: TGTGCCAGCACAAGGCAGGGGAAAAATGAGCAGTTCTTC
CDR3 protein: CASTRQGKNEQFF

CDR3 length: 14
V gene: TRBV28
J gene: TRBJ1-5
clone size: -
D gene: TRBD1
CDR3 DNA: TGTGCCAGCGGCCCCGGACAGGGCAATCAGCCCCAGCATTTT
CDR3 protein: CASGPGQGNQPQHF

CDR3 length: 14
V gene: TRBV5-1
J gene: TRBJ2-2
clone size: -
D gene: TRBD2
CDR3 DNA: TGCGCCAGCAGCTTACAAGCGGGAGCCGGGGAGCTGTTTTTT
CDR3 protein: CASSLQAGAGELFF

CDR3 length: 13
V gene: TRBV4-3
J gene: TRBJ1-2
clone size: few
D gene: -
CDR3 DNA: TGCGCCAGCAGCCAAGATCTACAGCCTGGCTACACCTTC
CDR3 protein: CASSQDLQPGYTF

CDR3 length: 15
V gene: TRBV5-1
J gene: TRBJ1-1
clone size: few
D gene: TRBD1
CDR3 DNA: TGCGCCAGCAGCTTGGAGAGGGGGCTCAGCACTGAAGCTTTCTTT
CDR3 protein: CASSLERGLSTEAFF

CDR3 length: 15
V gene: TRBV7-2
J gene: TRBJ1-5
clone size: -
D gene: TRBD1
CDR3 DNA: TGTGCCAGCAGCCTCGGACAGGGAGAGGAACAGCCCCAGCATTTT
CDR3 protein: CASSLGQGEEQPQHF

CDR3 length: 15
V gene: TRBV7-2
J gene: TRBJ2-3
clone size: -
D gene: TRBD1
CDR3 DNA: TGTGCCAGCAGCGCCGCCGGGACAGGGTATGATACGCAGTATTTT
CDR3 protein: CASSAAGTGYDTQYF